By share, the clone carrying this TCR beta chain counts as large. With V trimmed by 9 bases and J by 4 bases, 6 bases remained unmatched. The CDR3 is 13 residues long. Looked up from germline, CDR1 is MNHNS and CDR2 is SASEGT. One entry per CDR3 protein, called by TCRdb with MiXCR from the PCR reads. The sample includes fewer than 20,000 distinct CDR3 sequences, 35% to 45% of them seen just once. This record belongs to a study of tumor-infiltrating lymphocytes in oesophageal squamous cell carcinoma. The chain uses TRBV6-1 and TRBJ1-2, with 9 bases aligning to TRBD1. The sequenced sample consisted of normal esophageal tissue next to the tumor. This clonotype was sampled from a female donor with esophageal squamous cell carcinoma. CDR3 DNA sequence: TGTGCCAGTGGGGACAGGGCTGGCTATGGCTACACCTTC. It yields the protein CASGDRAGYGYTF.